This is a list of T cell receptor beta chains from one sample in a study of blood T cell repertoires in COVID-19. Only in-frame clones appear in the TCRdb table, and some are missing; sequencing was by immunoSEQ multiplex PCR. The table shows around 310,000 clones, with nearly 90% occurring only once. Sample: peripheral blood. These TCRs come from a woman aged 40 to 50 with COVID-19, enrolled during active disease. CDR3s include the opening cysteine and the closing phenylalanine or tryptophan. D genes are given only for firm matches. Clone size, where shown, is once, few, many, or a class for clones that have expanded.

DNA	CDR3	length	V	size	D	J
TGTGCCAGCAGTTTATTAAGGGGGATGAACACTGAAGCTTTCTTT	CASSLLRGMNTEAFF	15	TRBV28	-	-	TRBJ1-1
TGTGCCAGCAGCCCCGTCCCAGGGACAGGGTGGACCGGGGAGCTGTTTTTT	CASSPVPGTGWTGELFF	17	TRBV14	once	TRBD1	TRBJ2-2
TGTGCCAGCAGTGTACAACCAACGTACGGCTACACCTTC	CASSVQPTYGYTF	13	TRBV28	-	-	TRBJ1-2
TGTGCCAGCAGCTTAGGTTCTAGCGGGGACTTGCGAGGGAAGACCCAGTACTTC	CASSLGSSGDLRGKTQYF	18	TRBV5-4	-	TRBD2	TRBJ2-5
TGTGCCAGCAGCTTAAGGGGGACCGCCTACGAGCAGTACTTC	CASSLRGTAYEQYF	14	TRBV7-2	once	-	TRBJ2-7
TGTGCCAGCAGCTCCGGGGGGGGAACCCGGGGAGATCAGCCCCAGCATTTT	CASSSGGGTRGDQPQHF	17	TRBV11-2	few	-	TRBJ1-5
TGCGCCAGCAGCCCGGGGGGTCCTGCTTGGAATGAGCAGTTCTTC	CASSPGGPAWNEQFF	15	TRBV5-1	-	TRBD2	TRBJ2-1
TGTGCCATCAGTGAGTCCGGTGCAGGGGTGTTTACTGAAGCTTTCTTT	CAISESGAGVFTEAFF	16	TRBV10-3	-	-	TRBJ1-1
TGTGCCAGCAGCCCTGGGACTAGCGGACCCACAGATACGCAGTATTTT	CASSPGTSGPTDTQYF	16	TRBV9	once	TRBD2	TRBJ2-3
TGCGCCAGCAGCTTGCGACAGGACGGCTATGGCTACACCTTC	CASSLRQDGYGYTF	14	TRBV5-1	-	-	TRBJ1-2
TGCGCCAGCAGCTTGATGGTGATGGGAGACAATGAGCAGTTCTTC	CASSLMVMGDNEQFF	15	TRBV5-1	-	-	TRBJ2-1
TGTGCCAGCAGCTTGGTAAGCCAATCCTACAATGAGCAGTTCTTC	CASSLVSQSYNEQFF	15	TRBV7-3	-	-	TRBJ2-1
TGTGCCAAAAGGGCGGGTATAGAAGAGACCCAGTACTTC	CAKRAGIEETQYF	13	TRBV4-2	few	-	TRBJ2-5
TGTGCCAGCAGCACCACTAGCGGGAGAATTAACGAGCAGTACTTC	CASSTTSGRINEQYF	15	TRBV2	once	TRBD2	TRBJ2-7
TGTGCCAGCAGCTTGCGGCCAGCTCGTTCTGGGGCCAACGTCCTGACTTTC	CASSLRPARSGANVLTF	17	TRBV7-2	-	-	TRBJ2-6
TGTGCCAGCAGCCGGCCAGGGACTCCTAATGAAAAACTGTTTTTT	CASSRPGTPNEKLFF	15	TRBV9	-	-	TRBJ1-4
TGTGCCAGCAGCTTGGGACAGGGTAACTATGGCTACACCTTC	CASSLGQGNYGYTF	14	TRBV5-6	once	TRBD1	TRBJ1-2